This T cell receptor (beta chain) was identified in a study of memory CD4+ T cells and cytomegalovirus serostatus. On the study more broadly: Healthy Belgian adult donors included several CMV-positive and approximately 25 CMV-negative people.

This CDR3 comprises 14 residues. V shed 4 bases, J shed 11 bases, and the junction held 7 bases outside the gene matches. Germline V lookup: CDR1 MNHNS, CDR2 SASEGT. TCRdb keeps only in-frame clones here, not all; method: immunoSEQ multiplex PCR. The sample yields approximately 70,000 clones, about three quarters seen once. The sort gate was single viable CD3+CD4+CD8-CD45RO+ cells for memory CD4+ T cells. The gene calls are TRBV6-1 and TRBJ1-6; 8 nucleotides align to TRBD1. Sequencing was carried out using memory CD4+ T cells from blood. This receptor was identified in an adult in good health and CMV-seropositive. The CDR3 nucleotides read TGTGCCAGCAGTGTAGGACAGGGAAGAACACCCCTCCACTTT. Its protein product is CASSVGQGRTPLHF.